This note documents a single T cell receptor beta chain sequence. The antigen is not known. The sample originates from a study of Ad26.COV2.S vaccination and SARS-CoV-2 variants. Across the study: Enrollment placed the donor in the COV1001 Ad26.COV2.S trial arm. Into the muscle, Ad26.COV2.S was dosed once or twice, 56 days apart. Study results and limitations: For non-spike TCRs, breadth in vaccine recipients resembled that in placebo recipients.

The treatment is: about 20 received Ad26.COV2.S at low or high dose, single or two shots; roughly 5 received placebo; per-sample allocation not given. At day 63 after the first vaccine or placebo injection, samples were drawn. Its platform was an Ad26 vector, and its expressed antigen was Wuhan-strain SARS-CoV-2 spike. Libraries were prepared by immunoSEQ multiplex PCR; TCRdb keeps only in-frame clonotypes and omits some of them. In the table there are around 300,000 clones, less than 90% of which are singletons. This TCR derives from a person between 18 and 60 years old who received the Ad26.COV2.S COVID-19 vaccine or a placebo. The source material was peripheral blood, sampled in a trial of Ad26.COV2.S vaccine versus placebo.

CDR3 DNA: TGTGCCAGCGGCAGGGACACTGAAGCTTTCTTT. Translated: CASGRDTEAFF. V gene TRBV7-9 combines with J gene TRBJ1-1; D possibly corresponds to TRBD1 (5 bases). CDR3 length: 11 residues. Trimming took off 8 bases at V and 3 bases at J, with 7 bases between the two ends. Germline CDR1 is SEHNR and CDR2 is FQNEAQ (reference sequence).